The clone carrying this TCR beta chain was recorded once. Its cognate antigen is unknown. This record belongs to a study of CD8+CD57+ T cells in acquired aplastic anemia. About the study: Across the sorted CD4+ and CD8+ cells, DNA amounts averaged roughly 3.5 ug. Whole-study findings and limits: Researchers reported that CD8+ Simpson's diversity was not significantly different in patients versus controls. Comparison of patients with controls identified around 31 shared CD8+ CDR3 sequences.

Researchers used genomic DNA as the template to profile TCR beta VDJ and CDR3. TCRdb reprocessed the reads with MiXCR, giving one entry per CDR3 protein. Of over 150,000 distinct CDR3 sequences in the sample, approximately 52% were seen once. In patients chosen for sequencing, flow cytometry had shown CD8+CD57+ cell expansion. Germline loops: CDR1 SNHLY, CDR2 FYNNEI. The CDR3 spans 14 residues. V lost 2 bases and J 6 bases, leaving 8 bases between the germline ends. V is TRBV2 and J is TRBJ1-6, with a weak D call TRBD1 (5 bases). This TCR was recovered from a human donor with aplastic anemia. Material: sorted CD4+, CD8+, or CD8+CD57+ T cells (not recorded which) from PBMCs. The CDR3: CASSESGGNSPLHF. The CDR3 coding sequence is TGTGCCAGCAGTGAATCCGGGGGTAATTCACCCCTCCACTTT.